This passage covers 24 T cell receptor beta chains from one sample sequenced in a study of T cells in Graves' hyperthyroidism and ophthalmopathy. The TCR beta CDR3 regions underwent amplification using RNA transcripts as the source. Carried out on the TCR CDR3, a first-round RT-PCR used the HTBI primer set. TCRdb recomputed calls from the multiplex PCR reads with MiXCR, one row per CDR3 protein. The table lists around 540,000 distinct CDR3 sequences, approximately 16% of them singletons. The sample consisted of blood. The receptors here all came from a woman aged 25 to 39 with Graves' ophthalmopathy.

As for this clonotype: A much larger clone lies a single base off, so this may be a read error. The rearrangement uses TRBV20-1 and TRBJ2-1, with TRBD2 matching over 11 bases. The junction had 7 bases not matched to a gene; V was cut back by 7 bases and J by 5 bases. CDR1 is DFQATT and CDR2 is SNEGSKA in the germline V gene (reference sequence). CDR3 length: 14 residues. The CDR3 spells CSVLGLAVNNEQFF. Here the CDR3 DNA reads TGCAGTGTCCTGGGACTAGCGGTCAACAATGAGCAGTTCTTC.

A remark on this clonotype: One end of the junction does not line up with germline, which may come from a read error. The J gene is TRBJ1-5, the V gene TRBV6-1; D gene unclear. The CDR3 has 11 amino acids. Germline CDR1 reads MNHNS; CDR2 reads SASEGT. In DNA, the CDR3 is TGCTTTATTTCTAGCAATCAGCCCCAGCATTTT. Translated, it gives CFISSNQPQHF.

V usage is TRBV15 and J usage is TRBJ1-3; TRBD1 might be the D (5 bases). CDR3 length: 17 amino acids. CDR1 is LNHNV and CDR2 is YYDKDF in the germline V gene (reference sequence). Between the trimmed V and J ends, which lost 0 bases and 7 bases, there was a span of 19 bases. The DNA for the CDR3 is TGTGCCACCAGCAGAGATCGACAGCCGGGCGGTCGGAACACCATATATTTT. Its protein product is CATSRDRQPGGRNTIYF.

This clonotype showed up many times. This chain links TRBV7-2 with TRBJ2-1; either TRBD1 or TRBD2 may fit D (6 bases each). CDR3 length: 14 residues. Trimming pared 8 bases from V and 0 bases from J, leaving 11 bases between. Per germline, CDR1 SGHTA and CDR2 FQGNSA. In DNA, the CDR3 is TGTGCCAGCCGGGGGCAGAGCTCCTACAATGAGCAGTTCTTC. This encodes CASRGQSSYNEQFF.

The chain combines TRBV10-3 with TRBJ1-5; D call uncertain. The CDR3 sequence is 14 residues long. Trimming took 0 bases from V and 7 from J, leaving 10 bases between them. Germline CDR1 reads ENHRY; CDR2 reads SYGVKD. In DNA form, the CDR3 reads TGTGCCATCAGTGAGTCTATAGGTGGGCAGCCCCAGCATTTT. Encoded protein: CAISESIGGQPQHF.

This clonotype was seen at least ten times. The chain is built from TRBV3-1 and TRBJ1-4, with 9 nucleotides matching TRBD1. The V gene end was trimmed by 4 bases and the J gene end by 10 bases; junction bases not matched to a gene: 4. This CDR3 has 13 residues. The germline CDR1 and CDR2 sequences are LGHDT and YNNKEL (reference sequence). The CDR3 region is CASSRGQGGKLFF. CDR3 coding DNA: TGTGCCAGCAGCCGGGGACAGGGTGGAAAACTGTTTTTT. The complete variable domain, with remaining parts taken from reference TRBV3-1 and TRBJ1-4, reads DTAVSQTPKYLVTQMGNDKSIKCEQNLGHDTMYWYKQDSKKFLKIMFSYNNKELIINETVPNRFSPKSPDKAHLNLHINSLELGDSAVYFCASSRGQGGKLFFGSGTQLSVL.

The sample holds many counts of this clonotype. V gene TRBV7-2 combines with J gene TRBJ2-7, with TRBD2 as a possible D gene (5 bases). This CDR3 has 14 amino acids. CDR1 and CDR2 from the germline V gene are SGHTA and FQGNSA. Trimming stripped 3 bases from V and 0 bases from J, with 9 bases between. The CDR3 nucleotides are TGTGCCAGCAGCTTTGGGAGTTACTCCTACGAGCAGTACTTC. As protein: CASSFGSYSYEQYF.

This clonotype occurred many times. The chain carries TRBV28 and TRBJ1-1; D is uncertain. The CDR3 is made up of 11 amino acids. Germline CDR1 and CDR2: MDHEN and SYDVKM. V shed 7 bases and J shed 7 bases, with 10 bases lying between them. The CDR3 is CASKTRNEAFF. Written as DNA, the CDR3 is TGTGCCAGCAAAACACGGAATGAAGCTTTCTTT.

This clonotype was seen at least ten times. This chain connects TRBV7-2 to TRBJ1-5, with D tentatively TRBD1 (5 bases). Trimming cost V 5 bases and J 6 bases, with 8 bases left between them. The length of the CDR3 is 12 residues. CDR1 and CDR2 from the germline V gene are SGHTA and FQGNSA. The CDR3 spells CASSQDTQPQHF. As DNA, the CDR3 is TGTGCCAGCAGCCAGGACACTCAGCCCCAGCATTTT.

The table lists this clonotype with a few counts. The CDR3 loop is CASSQGDLTNYGYTF. In DNA form, the CDR3 reads TGTGCCAGCAGCCAGGGGGATCTTACTAACTATGGCTACACCTTC. The chain employs TRBV5-6 and TRBJ1-2, with TRBD1 identical over 7 bases. This CDR3 contains 15 residues. Looked up from germline, CDR1 is SGHDT and CDR2 is YYEEEE. V lost 4 bases to trimming and J lost 0 bases; unmatched junction nucleotides: 6.

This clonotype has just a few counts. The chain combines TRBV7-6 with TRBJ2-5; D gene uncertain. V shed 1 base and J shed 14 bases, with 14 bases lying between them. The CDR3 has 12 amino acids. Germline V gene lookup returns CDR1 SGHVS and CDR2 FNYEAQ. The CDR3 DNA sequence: TGTGCCAGCAGCTTAGGTGGCCTAGTCATATACTTC. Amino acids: CASSLGGLVIYF.

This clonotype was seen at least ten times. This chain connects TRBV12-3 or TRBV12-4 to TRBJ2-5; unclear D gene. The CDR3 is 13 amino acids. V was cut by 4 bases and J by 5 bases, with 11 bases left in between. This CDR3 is CASSSATFETQYF. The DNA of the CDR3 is TGTGCCAGCAGTTCCGCGACCTTCGAGACCCAGTACTTC.

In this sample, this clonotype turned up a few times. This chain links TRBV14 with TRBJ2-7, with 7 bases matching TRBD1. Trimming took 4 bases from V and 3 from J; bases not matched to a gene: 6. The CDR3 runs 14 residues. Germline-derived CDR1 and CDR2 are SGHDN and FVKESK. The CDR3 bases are TGTGCCAGCAGCCCTCAGGGGGATCTCTACGAGCAGTACTTC. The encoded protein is CASSPQGDLYEQYF.

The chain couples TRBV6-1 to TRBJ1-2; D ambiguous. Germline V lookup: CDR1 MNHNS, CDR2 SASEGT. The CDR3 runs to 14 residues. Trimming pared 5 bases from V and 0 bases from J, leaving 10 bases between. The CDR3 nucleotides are TGTGCCAGCAGTAGAGCTGGCACTAACTATGGCTACACCTTC. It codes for CASSRAGTNYGYTF.

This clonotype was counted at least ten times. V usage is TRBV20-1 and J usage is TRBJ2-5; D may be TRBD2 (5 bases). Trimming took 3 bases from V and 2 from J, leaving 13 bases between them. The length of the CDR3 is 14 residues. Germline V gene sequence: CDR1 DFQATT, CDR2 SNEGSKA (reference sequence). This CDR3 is CSARASSLQETQYF. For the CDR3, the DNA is TGCAGTGCTAGGGCTAGCAGCCTTCAAGAGACCCAGTACTTC.

The CDR3 nucleotides read TGTGCCACCAGTGCAAAAGGCCAGGCGTCGAATGAGCAGTTCTTC. This codes for CATSAKGQASNEQFF. The chain carries TRBV24-1 and TRBJ2-1; the D is unclear. CDR3 size: 15 residues. Trimming cost V 5 bases and J 7 bases, with 17 bases left between them. Germline CDR1 reads KGHDR; CDR2 reads SFDVKD.

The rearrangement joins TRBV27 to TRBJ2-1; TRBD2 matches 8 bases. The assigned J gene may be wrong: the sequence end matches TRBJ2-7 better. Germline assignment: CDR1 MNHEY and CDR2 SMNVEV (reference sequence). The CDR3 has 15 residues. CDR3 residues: CASSLSGIPYNEQYF. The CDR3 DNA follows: TGTGCCAGCAGTCTTAGCGGGATACCCTACAATGAGCAGTACTTC.

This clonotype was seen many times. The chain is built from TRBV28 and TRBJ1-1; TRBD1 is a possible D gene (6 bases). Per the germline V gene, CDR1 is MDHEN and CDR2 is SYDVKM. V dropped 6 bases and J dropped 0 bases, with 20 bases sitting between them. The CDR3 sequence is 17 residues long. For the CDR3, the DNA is TGTGCCAGCAGATCGGCCAGGGGACTCTGGATGAACACTGAAGCTTTCTTT. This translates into CASRSARGLWMNTEAFF.

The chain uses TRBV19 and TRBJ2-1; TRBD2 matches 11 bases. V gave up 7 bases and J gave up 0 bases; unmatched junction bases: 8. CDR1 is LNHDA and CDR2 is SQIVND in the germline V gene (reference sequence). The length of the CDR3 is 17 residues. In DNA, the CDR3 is TGTGCCAGTACTTGGACTAGCGGGCGGAGCTCCTACAATGAGCAGTTCTTC. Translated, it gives CASTWTSGRSSYNEQFF.

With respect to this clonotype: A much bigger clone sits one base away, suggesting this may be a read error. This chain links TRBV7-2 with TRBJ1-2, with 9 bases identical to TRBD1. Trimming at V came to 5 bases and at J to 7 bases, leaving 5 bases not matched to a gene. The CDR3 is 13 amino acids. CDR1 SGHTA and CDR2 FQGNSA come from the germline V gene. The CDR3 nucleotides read TGTGCCAGCAGCCCATGGACAGGGGTTGGCTACACCTTC. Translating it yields CASSPWTGVGYTF.

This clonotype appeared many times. Written as DNA, the CDR3 is TGTGCCAGCTGCCTGGCGGGAGGGCCCTACGAGCAGTACTTC. Its protein is CASCLAGGPYEQYF. The chain joins TRBV6-2 or TRBV6-3 to TRBJ2-7, with 9 positions matching TRBD2. The CDR3 consists of 14 residues. The germline gives CDR1 MNHEY, CDR2 SVGEGT. The junction had 7 bases not matched to a gene; V was cut back by 8 bases and J by 2 bases.

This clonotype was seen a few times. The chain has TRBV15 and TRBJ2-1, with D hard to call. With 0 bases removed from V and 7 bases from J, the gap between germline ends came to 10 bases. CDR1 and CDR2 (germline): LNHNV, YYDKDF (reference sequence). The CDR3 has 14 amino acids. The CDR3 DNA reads TGTGCCACCAGCAGAGAGGTATCGAGGAATGAGCAGTTCTTC. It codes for CATSREVSRNEQFF.

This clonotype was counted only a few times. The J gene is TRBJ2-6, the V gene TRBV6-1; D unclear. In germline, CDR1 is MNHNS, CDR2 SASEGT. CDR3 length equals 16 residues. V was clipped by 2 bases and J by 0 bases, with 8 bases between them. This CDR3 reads CASSEHTNSGANVLTF. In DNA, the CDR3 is TGTGCCAGCAGTGAACACACAAACTCTGGGGCCAACGTCCTGACTTTC.

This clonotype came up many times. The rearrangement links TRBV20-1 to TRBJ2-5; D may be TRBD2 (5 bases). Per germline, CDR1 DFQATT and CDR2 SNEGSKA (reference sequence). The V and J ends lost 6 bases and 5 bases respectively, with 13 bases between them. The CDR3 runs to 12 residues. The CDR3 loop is CSAPTSGETQYF. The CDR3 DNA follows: TGCAGTGCACCTACATCGGGGGAGACCCAGTACTTC.